The rows below give T cell receptor beta chains drawn from one sample of a study of CXCR3-negative and CXCR3-positive naive CD8 T cells. TCRdb reprocessed the 5' RACE reads and stores each CDR3 protein as one record, lacking DNA. The sample data list approximately 100,000 distinct CDR3 sequences. Material for sequencing was naive CXCR3+ CD8+ T cells from blood. The receptors shown here come from a human donor in good health. Some clones in this sample may be carry-over from other donors' samples. Both conserved end residues are part of each CDR3.

V: TRBV5-5
J: TRBJ2-1
CDR3: CASSLDGISYNEQFF

V: TRBV28
J: TRBJ2-4
CDR3: CASSSRDSGRLAGGHF

V: TRBV7-9
J: TRBJ2-2
CDR3: CASSYGTYTGELFF

V: TRBV25-1
J: TRBJ2-7
CDR3: CASSEWGTTLEQYF

V: TRBV4-3
J: TRBJ1-4
CDR3: CASSQDQGDEKLFF

V: TRBV7-8
J: TRBJ2-1
CDR3: CASSSTGLAGGNYNEQFF

V: TRBV24-1
J: TRBJ1-1
CDR3: CATSSRTGITEAFF

V: TRBV20-1
J: TRBJ2-1
CDR3: CSASAENEQFF

V: TRBV2
J: TRBJ2-1
CDR3: CASSEVGGREQFF

V: TRBV3-1
J: TRBJ2-7
CDR3: CASSQDDLRYEQYF

V: TRBV20-1
J: TRBJ2-6
CDR3: CSASTPRVGGANVLTF

V: TRBV6-1
J: TRBJ1-1
CDR3: CASGYGQGGTEAFF

V: TRBV4-3
J: TRBJ2-1
CDR3: CASSSQRAYNEQFF

V: TRBV7-6
J: TRBJ2-1
CDR3: CASSWTVASNEQFF

V: TRBV4-2
J: TRBJ2-1
CDR3: CASSSGLAGYSYNEQFF

V: TRBV7-7
J: TRBJ1-2
CDR3: CASSPGTANLYGYTF

V: TRBV7-2
J: TRBJ2-1
CDR3: CASSPPSGPSYNEQFF

V: TRBV7-9
J: TRBJ2-5
CDR3: CASSTTRLAGGPRETQYF

V: TRBV5-1
J: TRBJ2-5
CDR3: CASSTWDVRQETQYF

V: TRBV5-1
J: TRBJ2-1
CDR3: CASSSYRDFPYNEQFF

V: TRBV2
J: TRBJ1-1
CDR3: CASSETRGGTEAFF

V: TRBV10-2
J: TRBJ2-7
CDR3: CASRLTYEQYF

V: TRBV5-6
J: TRBJ2-1
CDR3: CASSPSPGSNEQFF

V: TRBV4-3
J: TRBJ2-7
CDR3: CASSQEGNTYYEQYF

V: TRBV24-1
J: TRBJ2-1
CDR3: CATSDPIRGGGQNFNEQFF

V: TRBV29-1
J: TRBJ1-2
CDR3: CSVVGRRGPYGYTF

V: TRBV19
J: TRBJ2-1
CDR3: CASSIGTRGKNEQFF

V: TRBV5-1
J: TRBJ2-2
CDR3: CASSYNTGELFF

V: TRBV27
J: TRBJ2-2
CDR3: CASSLSVTLTGELFF

V: TRBV29-1
J: TRBJ1-2
CDR3: CSVTEPTVGYTF

V: TRBV5-6
J: TRBJ2-7
CDR3: CASSSELYEQYF

V: TRBV7-3
J: TRBJ1-1
CDR3: CASSLIGGTDNEAFF

V: TRBV20-1
J: TRBJ2-1
CDR3: CSARERGGNEQFF